These T cell receptor beta chains were read from a single sample in a study. Each CDR3 protein gets one entry after TCRdb re-called the 5' RACE reads with MiXCR. This sample carries 50,000 to 75,000 distinct CDR3 sequences, roughly 22% of them seen once, and the ten largest clones take just under 3%. Material for sequencing was memory CD4+ T cells sorted from a lymph node. These receptor sequences come from a female donor with breast cancer. The CDR3 runs from the conserved cysteine through the conserved F or W. A D gene is named only where the DNA matches it firmly. Rows give clone size only sometimes, using once, few, many, or a class for an expanded clone.

CDR3 length	D gene	clone size	J gene	V gene	CDR3 DNA	CDR3 protein
14	-	few	TRBJ1-5	TRBV12-3/TRBV12-4	TGTGCCAGCAGTTCTCCCGGCTCTAATCAGCCCCAGCATTTT	CASSSPGSNQPQHF
16	-	few	TRBJ2-7	TRBV6-5	TGTGCCAGCAGTCAGGCTAGCGCCCAAAGCTCCTACGAGCAGTACTTC	CASSQASAQSSYEQYF
16	-	many	TRBJ1-6	TRBV7-9	TGTGCCAGCAGCTTATTCCAGGGATCCTATAATTCACCCCTCCACTTT	CASSLFQGSYNSPLHF
15	-	many	TRBJ1-2	TRBV4-2	TGTGCCAGCAGCCAAGGTCTAAGCTCCCACTATGGCTACACCTTC	CASSQGLSSHYGYTF
12	-	few	TRBJ2-3	TRBV29-1	TGCAGCGTTGGGAGGGAAACAGATACGCAGTATTTT	CSVGRETDTQYF
14	-	-	TRBJ2-7	TRBV6-6	TGTGCCAGCAGTTACGGGGGCGGCTCCTACGAGCAGTACTTC	CASSYGGGSYEQYF
15	-	many	TRBJ2-6	TRBV7-9	TGTGCCAGCAGCTTAGTCTACTCTGGGGCCAACGTCCTGACTTTC	CASSLVYSGANVLTF
11	-	many	TRBJ1-1	TRBV12-3/TRBV12-4	TGTGCCAGCAGCTGGTGGACTGAAGCTTTCTTT	CASSWWTEAFF
17	TRBD1	-	TRBJ2-5	TRBV6-2/TRBV6-3	TGTGCCAGCAGTACCTCGCGAGAATCACAGGGGGGAGAGACCCAGTACTTC	CASSTSRESQGGETQYF
14	-	few	TRBJ1-2	TRBV5-1	TGCGCCAGCAGCTTGACCTCAGGGACCTATGGCTACACCTTC	CASSLTSGTYGYTF
12	-	-	TRBJ1-4	TRBV12-3/TRBV12-4	TGTGCCAGCAGCAGGACACTTGAAAGACTGTTTTTT	CASSRTLERLFF
14	-	many	TRBJ1-1	TRBV30	TGTGCCTGGAGTGTAACGGGGAAGAGGACTGAAGCTTTCTTT	CAWSVTGKRTEAFF
15	-	-	TRBJ1-4	TRBV7-2	TGTGCCAGCAGCTTAGTCCGGACAAGAGGGGGAAAACTGTTTTTT	CASSLVRTRGGKLFF
16	TRBD2	many	TRBJ2-1	TRBV7-3	TGTGCCAGCAGCCCCTGGACTAGCGGGAACTACAATGAGCAGTTCTTC	CASSPWTSGNYNEQFF
14	-	-	TRBJ2-3	TRBV28	TGTGCCAGCAGTTCTTCCAGGGGGGCAGATACGCAGTATTTT	CASSSSRGADTQYF
16	-	few	TRBJ2-7	TRBV5-1	TGCGCCAGCAGCTCCCTCGGGTCCGTCAGCTCCTACGAGCAGTACTTC	CASSSLGSVSSYEQYF
12	TRBD2	-	TRBJ2-1	TRBV20-1	TGCAGTGGCCGGGAGGGATACAATGAGCAGTTCTTC	CSGREGYNEQFF
20	TRBD2	many	TRBJ2-7	TRBV15	TGTGCCACCAGCGCCCTGGTCTCCGCTACTAGCGGGAGACCTCCCTACGAGCAGTACTTC	CATSALVSATSGRPPYEQYF
14	-	-	TRBJ2-7	TRBV6-5	TGTGCCAGCGCCAAACAGGGAGGGTTCTACGAGCAGTACTTC	CASAKQGGFYEQYF
15	-	-	TRBJ2-1	TRBV7-8	TGTGCCAGCAGCTTAGCGCAGTACCCGGGCAATGAGCAGTTCTTC	CASSLAQYPGNEQFF
14	TRBD1	-	TRBJ1-1	TRBV20-1	TGCAGTGCTAGGGGGGACAGGGGGAGGGTTGAAGCTTTCTTT	CSARGDRGRVEAFF
12	-	few	TRBJ1-5	TRBV19	TGTGCCAGCGGGGACGGGTATCAGCCCCAGCATTTT	CASGDGYQPQHF
14	TRBD2	many	TRBJ2-1	TRBV29-1	TGCAGCGTTAAGACTAGCGTCTCCTACAATGAGCAGTTCTTC	CSVKTSVSYNEQFF
15	-	-	TRBJ2-1	TRBV14	TGTGCCAGCAGCCAACGAGCGGCCCCCTACAATGAGCAGTTCTTC	CASSQRAAPYNEQFF
13	-	few	TRBJ2-1	TRBV6-2/TRBV6-3	TGTGCCAGCGGATCTAGGCCCGGCAACGAGCAGTTCTTC	CASGSRPGNEQFF
15	-	many	TRBJ1-1	TRBV5-1	TGCGCCAGCAGCCCCGAAGGGGCGATTGGCACTGAAGCTTTCTTT	CASSPEGAIGTEAFF
14	-	many	TRBJ1-1	TRBV6-5	TGTGCCAGCAGTTCCCGCCAGGGCCCAGGGGTATCTTTCTTT	CASSSRQGPGVSFF
13	-	few	TRBJ2-4	TRBV7-9	TGTGCCAGCAGCGTCCGGGGCAGAAACATTCAGTACTTC	CASSVRGRNIQYF
16	TRBD2	-	TRBJ2-3	TRBV5-4	TGTGCCAGCAGCCCGGCGACTAGCGAGAGTGGCGATACGCAGTATTTT	CASSPATSESGDTQYF
12	TRBD1	few	TRBJ1-2	TRBV30	TGTGCCGGGACAGGGACAAGTTATGGCTACACCTTC	CAGTGTSYGYTF
14	-	few	TRBJ1-5	TRBV6-2/TRBV6-3	TGTGCCAGCACCCCCGGGGGGGCGTCTCAGCCCCAGCATTTT	CASTPGGASQPQHF
13	TRBD1	few	TRBJ1-4	TRBV5-1	TGCGCCAGCAGCTTACAGGGGAGTGAAAAACTGTTTTTT	CASSLQGSEKLFF
15	TRBD2	many	TRBJ2-5	TRBV5-1	TGCGCCAGCAGCTTTCTGACTAGCGGCCAAGAGACCCAGTACTTC	CASSFLTSGQETQYF
15	-	medium-sized	TRBJ1-6	TRBV20-1	TGCAGTGCTAGAGATCGGCAGGGGATTAATTCACCCCTCCACTTT	CSARDRQGINSPLHF
16	-	few	TRBJ1-3	TRBV11-2	TGTGCCAGCAGCCTTCGGGACACCCGCTCTGGAAACACCATATATTTT	CASSLRDTRSGNTIYF
14	-	-	TRBJ1-1	TRBV2	TGTGCCAGCAGGCCCCAGGGACTGAACACTGAAGCTTTCTTT	CASRPQGLNTEAFF
15	TRBD2	few	TRBJ2-1	TRBV7-9	TGTGCCAGCAGCTTAGGAAGCGGGGGGTTCGATGAGCAGTTCTTC	CASSLGSGGFDEQFF
13	-	few	TRBJ2-5	TRBV5-4	TGTGCCAGCAGCTCGACAGTTGAAGAGACCCAGTACTTC	CASSSTVEETQYF
16	-	few	TRBJ2-3	TRBV27	TGTGCCAGCAGTCCCCCCGGCGGGATAGGCACAGATACGCAGTATTTT	CASSPPGGIGTDTQYF
10	-	many	TRBJ2-5	TRBV29-1	TGCAGCGCGGGTGGTGAGACCCAGTACTTC	CSAGGETQYF
15	-	few	TRBJ1-1	TRBV7-3	TGTGCCAGCAGCCCCAGTGGGAGGGGGGGCACTGAAGCTTTCTTT	CASSPSGRGGTEAFF
15	-	-	TRBJ1-1	TRBV20-1	TGCAGTGCTAGAGATCGAATACACGGGAACACTGAAGCTTTCTTT	CSARDRIHGNTEAFF
14	-	few	TRBJ2-3	TRBV6-5	TGTGCCAGCAGTCCCCTGCGTAGCACAGATACGCAGTATTTT	CASSPLRSTDTQYF
13	TRBD1	-	TRBJ1-1	TRBV6-2/TRBV6-3	TGTGCCAGCAGGGACAGGGGGAACACTGAAGCTTTCTTT	CASRDRGNTEAFF
11	-	-	TRBJ2-3	TRBV7-2	TGTGCCAGCAGCGAGGGACCATCAGAGTATTTT	CASSEGPSEYF
15	-	many	TRBJ2-5	TRBV5-1	TGCGCCAGCAGCATCCTTCGGGGGCCCCAAGAGACCCAGTACTTC	CASSILRGPQETQYF